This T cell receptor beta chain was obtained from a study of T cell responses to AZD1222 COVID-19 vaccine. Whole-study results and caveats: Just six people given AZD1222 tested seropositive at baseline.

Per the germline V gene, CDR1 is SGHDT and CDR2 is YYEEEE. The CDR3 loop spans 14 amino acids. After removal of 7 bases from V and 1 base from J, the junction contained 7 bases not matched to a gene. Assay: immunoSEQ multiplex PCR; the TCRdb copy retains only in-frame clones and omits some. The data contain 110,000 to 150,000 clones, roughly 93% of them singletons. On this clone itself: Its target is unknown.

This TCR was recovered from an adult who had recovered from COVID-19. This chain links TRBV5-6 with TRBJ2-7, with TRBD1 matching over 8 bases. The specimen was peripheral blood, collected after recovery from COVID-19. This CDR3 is CASAPGTGSYEQYF. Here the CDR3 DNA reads TGTGCCAGCGCTCCCGGGACAGGTTCCTACGAGCAGTACTTC.